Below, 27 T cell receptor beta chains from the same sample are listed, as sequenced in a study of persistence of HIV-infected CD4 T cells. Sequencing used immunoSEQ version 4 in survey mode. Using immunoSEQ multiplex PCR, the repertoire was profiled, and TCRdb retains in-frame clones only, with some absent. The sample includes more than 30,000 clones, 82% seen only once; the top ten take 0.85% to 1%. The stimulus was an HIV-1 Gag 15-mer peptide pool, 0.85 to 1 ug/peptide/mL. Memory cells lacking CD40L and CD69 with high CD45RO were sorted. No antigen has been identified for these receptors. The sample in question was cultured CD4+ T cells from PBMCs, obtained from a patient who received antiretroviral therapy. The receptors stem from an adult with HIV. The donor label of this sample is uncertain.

CDR3 residues: CASRDGRGGGTDTQYF. The DNA for the CDR3 is TGTGCCAGCAGGGATGGACGGGGCGGGGGCACAGATACGCAGTATTTT. V and J are TRBV2 and TRBJ2-3; possibly TRBD2 for D (6 bases). There are 16 residues in the CDR3. The germline V gene encodes CDR1 SNHLY and CDR2 FYNNEI. Trimming took 6 bases from V and 1 from J, leaving 17 bases between them.

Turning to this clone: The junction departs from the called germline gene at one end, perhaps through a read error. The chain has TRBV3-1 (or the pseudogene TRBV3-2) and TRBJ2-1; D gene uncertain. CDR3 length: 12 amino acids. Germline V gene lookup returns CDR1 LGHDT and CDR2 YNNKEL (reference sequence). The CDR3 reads CASSQEGSLSIF. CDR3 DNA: TGTGCCAGCAGCCAAGAGGGTAGCCTCTCGATCTTC.

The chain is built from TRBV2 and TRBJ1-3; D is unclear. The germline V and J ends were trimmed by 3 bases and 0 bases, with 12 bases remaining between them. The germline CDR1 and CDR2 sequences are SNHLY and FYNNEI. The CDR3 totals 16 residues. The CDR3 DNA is TGTGCCAGCAGTGAGAACAACCCCTTCTCTGGAAACACCATATATTTT. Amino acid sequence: CASSENNPFSGNTIYF.

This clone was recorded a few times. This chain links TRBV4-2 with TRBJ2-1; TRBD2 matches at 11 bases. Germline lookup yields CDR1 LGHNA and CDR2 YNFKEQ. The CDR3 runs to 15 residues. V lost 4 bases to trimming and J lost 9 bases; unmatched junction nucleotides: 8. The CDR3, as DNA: TGTGCCAGCAGCCTGGGAGTAGCGGGGGGGCGTGAGCAGTTCTTC. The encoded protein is CASSLGVAGGREQFF.

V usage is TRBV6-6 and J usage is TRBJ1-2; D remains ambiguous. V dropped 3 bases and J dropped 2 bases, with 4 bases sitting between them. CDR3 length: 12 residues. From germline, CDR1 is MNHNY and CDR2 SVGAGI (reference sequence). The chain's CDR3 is CASSYSNYGYTF. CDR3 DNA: TGTGCCAGCAGTTATTCCAACTATGGCTACACCTTC.

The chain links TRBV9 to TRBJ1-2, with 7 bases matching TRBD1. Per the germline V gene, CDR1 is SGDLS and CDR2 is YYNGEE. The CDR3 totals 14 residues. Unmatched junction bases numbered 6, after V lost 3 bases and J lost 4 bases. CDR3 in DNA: TGTGCCAGCAGCGATAGACAGGGCCCCTATGGCTACACCTTC. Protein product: CASSDRQGPYGYTF.

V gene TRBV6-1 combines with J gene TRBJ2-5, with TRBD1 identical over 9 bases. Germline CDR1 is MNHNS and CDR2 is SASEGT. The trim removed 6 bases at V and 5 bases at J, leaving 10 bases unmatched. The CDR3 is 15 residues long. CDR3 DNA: TGTGCCAGCAGAGGGACAGGGCTCCCCAGGGAGACCCAGTACTTC. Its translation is CASRGTGLPRETQYF.

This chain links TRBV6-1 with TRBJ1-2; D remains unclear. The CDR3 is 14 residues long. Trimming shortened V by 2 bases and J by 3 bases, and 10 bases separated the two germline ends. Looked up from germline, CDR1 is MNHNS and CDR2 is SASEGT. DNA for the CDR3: TGTGCCAGCAGTGAACGGAGACGGGACTATGGCTACACCTTC. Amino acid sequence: CASSERRRDYGYTF.

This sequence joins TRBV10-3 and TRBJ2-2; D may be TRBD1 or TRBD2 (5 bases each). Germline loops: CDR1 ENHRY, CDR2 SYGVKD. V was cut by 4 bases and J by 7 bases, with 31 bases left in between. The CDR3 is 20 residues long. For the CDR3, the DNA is TGTGCCATCAGTGCGCCTGGGAGTGGTCAGGGCTCGATTCTTAGCGGGGAGCTGTTTTTT. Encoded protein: CAISAPGSGQGSILSGELFF.

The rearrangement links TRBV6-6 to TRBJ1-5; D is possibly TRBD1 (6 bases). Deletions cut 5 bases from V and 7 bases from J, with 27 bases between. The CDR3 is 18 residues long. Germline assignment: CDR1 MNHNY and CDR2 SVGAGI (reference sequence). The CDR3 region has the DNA TGTGCCAGCAGTCTAGACAGGCGTGTCTATAGGGGAATCCAGCCCCAGCATTTT. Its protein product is CASSLDRRVYRGIQPQHF.

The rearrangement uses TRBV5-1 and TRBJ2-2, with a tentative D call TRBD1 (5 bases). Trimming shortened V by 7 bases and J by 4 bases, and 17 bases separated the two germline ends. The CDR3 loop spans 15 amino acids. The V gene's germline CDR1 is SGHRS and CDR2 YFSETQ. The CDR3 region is CASGQGILGTGELFF. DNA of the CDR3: TGCGCCAGCGGCCAGGGAATTTTGGGCACCGGGGAGCTGTTTTTT.

For the CDR3, the DNA is TGTGCCAGCAGTTTTAACATTTCACCCCTCCACTTT. It translates to CASSFNISPLHF. The rearrangement links TRBV12-3 or TRBV12-4 to TRBJ1-6; the D is unclear. This CDR3 has 12 amino acids. Trimming took 3 bases from V and 9 from J, leaving 6 bases between them.

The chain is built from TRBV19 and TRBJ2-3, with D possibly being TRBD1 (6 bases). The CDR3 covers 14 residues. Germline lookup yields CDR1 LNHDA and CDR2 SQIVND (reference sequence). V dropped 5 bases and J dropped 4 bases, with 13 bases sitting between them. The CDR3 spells CASSPHRDPDTQYF. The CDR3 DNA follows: TGTGCCAGTAGTCCTCACAGGGACCCAGATACGCAGTATTTT.

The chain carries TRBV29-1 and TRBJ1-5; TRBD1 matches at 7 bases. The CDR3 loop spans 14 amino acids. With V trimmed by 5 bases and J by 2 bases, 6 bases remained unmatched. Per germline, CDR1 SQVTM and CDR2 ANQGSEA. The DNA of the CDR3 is TGCAGCGTTAAGGGGGCCGGCGGCAATCAGCCCCAGCATTTT. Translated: CSVKGAGGNQPQHF.

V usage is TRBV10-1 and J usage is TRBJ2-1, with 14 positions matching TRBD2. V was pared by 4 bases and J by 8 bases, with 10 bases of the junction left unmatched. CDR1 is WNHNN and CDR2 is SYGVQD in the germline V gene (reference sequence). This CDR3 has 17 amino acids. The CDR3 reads CASSADLPGLAGDEQFF. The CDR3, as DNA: TGCGCCAGCAGTGCCGACCTTCCGGGACTAGCGGGGGATGAGCAGTTCTTC.

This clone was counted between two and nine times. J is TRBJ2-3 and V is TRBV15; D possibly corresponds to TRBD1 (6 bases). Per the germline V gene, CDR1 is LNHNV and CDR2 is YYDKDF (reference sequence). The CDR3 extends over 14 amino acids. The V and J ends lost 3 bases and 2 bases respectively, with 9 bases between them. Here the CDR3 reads CATSRDSYTDTQYF. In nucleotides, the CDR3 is TGTGCCACCAGCAGGGACAGTTACACAGATACGCAGTATTTT. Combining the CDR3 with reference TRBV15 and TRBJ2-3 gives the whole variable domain DAMVIQNPRYQVTQFGKPVTLSCSQTLNHNVMYWYQQKSSQAPKLLFHYYDKDFNNEADTPDNFQSRRPNTSFCFLDIRSPGLGDTAMYLCATSRDSYTDTQYFGPGTRLTVL.

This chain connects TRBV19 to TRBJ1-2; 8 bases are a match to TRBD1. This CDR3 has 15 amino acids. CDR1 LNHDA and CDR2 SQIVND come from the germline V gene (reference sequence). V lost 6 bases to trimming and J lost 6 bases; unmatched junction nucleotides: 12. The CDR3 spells CASRGGWTGLDGYTF. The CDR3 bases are TGTGCCAGTAGGGGGGGTTGGACAGGGCTGGATGGCTACACCTTC.

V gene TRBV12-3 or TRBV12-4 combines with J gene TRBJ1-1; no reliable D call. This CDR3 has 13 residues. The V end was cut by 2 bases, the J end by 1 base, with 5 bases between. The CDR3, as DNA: TGTGCCAGCAGTTTAAAACAGAACACTGAAGCTTTCTTT. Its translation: CASSLKQNTEAFF.

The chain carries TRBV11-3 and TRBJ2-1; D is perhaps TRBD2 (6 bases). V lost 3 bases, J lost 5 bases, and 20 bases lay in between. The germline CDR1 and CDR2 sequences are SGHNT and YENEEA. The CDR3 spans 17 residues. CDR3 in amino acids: CASSLRGGGVIHNEQFF. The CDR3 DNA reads TGTGCCAGCAGCTTGAGGGGTGGCGGGGTAATCCACAATGAGCAGTTCTTC.

The CDR3 DNA follows: TGTGCCAGCAGCTTAGCGACCTTCGGGATCCCAACTGAAGCTTTCTTT. This gives the protein CASSLATFGIPTEAFF. The V and J genes are TRBV7-2 and TRBJ1-1; D ambiguous. The CDR3 covers 16 residues. V lost 0 bases to trimming and J lost 5 bases, with 16 bases between them. The V gene's germline CDR1 is SGHTA and CDR2 FQGNSA. Looking up the rest from reference TRBV7-2 and TRBJ1-1 gives the full variable domain: GAGVSQSPSNKVTEKGKDVELRCDPISGHTALYWYRQSLGQGLEFLIYFQGNSAPDKSGLPSDRFSAERTGGSVSTLTIQRTQQEDSAVYLCASSLATFGIPTEAFFGQGTRLTVV.

The CDR3 here is CASSLQGYTDTQYF. The CDR3 DNA is TGTGCCAGCAGTTTACAGGGCTACACAGATACGCAGTATTTT. The chain links TRBV6-5 to TRBJ2-3, with D perhaps TRBD1 (6 bases). Germline CDR1 and CDR2: MNHEY and SVGAGI. This CDR3 spans 14 amino acids. With 4 bases removed from V and 2 bases from J, the gap between germline ends came to 10 bases.

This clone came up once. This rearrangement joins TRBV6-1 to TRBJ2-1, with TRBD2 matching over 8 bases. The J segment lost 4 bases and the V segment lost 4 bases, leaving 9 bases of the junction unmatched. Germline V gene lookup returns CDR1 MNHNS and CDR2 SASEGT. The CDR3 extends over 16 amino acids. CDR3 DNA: TGTGCCAGCAGTGCCCACGAGCGGGGGTATTACAATGAGCAGTTCTTC. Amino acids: CASSAHERGYYNEQFF.

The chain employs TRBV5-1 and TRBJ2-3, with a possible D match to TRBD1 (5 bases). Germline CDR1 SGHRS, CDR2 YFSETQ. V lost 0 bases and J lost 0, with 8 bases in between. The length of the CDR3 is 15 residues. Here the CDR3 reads CASSLDRPSTDTQYF. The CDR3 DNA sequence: TGCGCCAGCAGCTTGGACAGGCCAAGCACAGATACGCAGTATTTT. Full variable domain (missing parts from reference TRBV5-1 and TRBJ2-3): KAGVTQTPRYLIKTRGQQVTLSCSPISGHRSVSWYQQTPGQGLQFLFEYFSETQRNKGNFPGRFSGRQFSNSRSEMNVSTLELGDSALYLCASSLDRPSTDTQYFGPGTRLTVL.

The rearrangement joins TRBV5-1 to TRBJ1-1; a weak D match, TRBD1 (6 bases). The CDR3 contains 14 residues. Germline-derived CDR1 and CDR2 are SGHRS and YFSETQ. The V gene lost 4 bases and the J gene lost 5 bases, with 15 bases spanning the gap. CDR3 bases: TGCGCCAGCAGCCCACTACAGGGAGGGACTGAAGCTTTCTTT. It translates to CASSPLQGGTEAFF.

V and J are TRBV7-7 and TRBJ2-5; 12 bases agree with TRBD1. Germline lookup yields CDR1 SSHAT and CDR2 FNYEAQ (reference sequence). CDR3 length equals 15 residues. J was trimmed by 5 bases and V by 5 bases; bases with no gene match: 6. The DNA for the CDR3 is TGTGCCAGCAGCCCCGGGACAGGGGGCGCGGAGACCCAGTACTTC. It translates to CASSPGTGGAETQYF. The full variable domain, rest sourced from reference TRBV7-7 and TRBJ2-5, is GAGVSQSPRYKVTKRGQDVTLRCDPISSHATLYWYQQALGQGPEFLTYFNYEAQPDKSGLPSDRFSAERPEGSISTLTIQRTEQRDSAMYRCASSPGTGGAETQYFGPGTRLLVL.

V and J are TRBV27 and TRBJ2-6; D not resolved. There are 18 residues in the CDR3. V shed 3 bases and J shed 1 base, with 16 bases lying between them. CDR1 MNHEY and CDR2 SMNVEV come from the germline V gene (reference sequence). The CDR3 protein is CASSFQTTHTSGANVLTF. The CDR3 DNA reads TGTGCCAGCAGTTTTCAGACCACCCACACTTCTGGGGCCAACGTCCTGACTTTC.

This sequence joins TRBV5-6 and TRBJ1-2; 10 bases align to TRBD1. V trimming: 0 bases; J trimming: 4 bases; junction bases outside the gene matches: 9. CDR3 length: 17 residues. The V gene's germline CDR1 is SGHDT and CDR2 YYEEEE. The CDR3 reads CASSLEYWDRGGYGYTF. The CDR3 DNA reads TGTGCCAGCAGCTTGGAATATTGGGACAGGGGAGGCTATGGCTACACCTTC.